The text below deals with one T cell receptor (beta chain). Methods used by the authors: Estimated nucleated cell counts came from reference gene primer amplification. Method: immunoSEQ multiplex PCR; TCRdb's copy keeps in-frame clones and lacks some. The DNA was the basis for D and trimming; V, J and clone size are from that table. The sample shows fewer than 250,000 clones, about 87% of them seen only once. Participant age was roughly 18 to 90 years, and participants resided in about two dozen US areas. Cohorts were determined from participant-reported clinical history. The entry originates in a study of blood T cell repertoires in COVID-19. About the study: PBMCs, B-cell-depleted T cells, or T cells provided the cDNA or gDNA that made up the material.

Germline V gene sequence: CDR1 KGHSH, CDR2 LQKENI. With 3 bases clipped from V and 2 bases from J, the junction kept 1 base outside the gene matches. This CDR3 has 15 residues. J is TRBJ2-2 and V is TRBV18; 9 nucleotides agree with TRBD2. This TCR came from a woman in her 30s with acute COVID-19. Sequencing was carried out using PBMCs or T cells enriched from blood (not recorded which). CDR3 coding DNA: TGTGCCAGCTCACCGGGACTAGCCAACACCGGGGAGCTGTTTTTT. It specifies CASSPGLANTGELFF.